These 25 T cell receptor beta chains were all obtained from the same sample, sequenced in a study of blood T cell repertoires in COVID-19. Produced via immunoSEQ multiplex PCR; TCRdb's table is partial and in-frame only. The data show approximately 93,000 clones, about three quarters seen once. The sequencing sample was made of peripheral blood. The receptors stem from an elderly woman with acute or convalescent COVID-19.

The chain is built from TRBV7-2 and TRBJ2-7; TRBD1 agrees at 9 bases. The V gene's germline CDR1 is SGHTA and CDR2 FQGNSA. J lost 6 bases, V lost 7 bases, and 10 bases had no gene match. The length of the CDR3 is 14 residues. CDR3 region: CASTQGQGYGEQYF. The CDR3 nucleotides read TGTGCCAGCACACAGGGACAGGGATATGGCGAGCAGTACTTC.

CDR3 sequence reads: CASSLRSRGQGEQYF. As DNA, the CDR3 is TGCGCCAGCAGCTTGCGTAGCAGGGGGCAGGGCGAGCAGTACTTC. V is TRBV5-1 and J is TRBJ2-7; 8 bases fit TRBD1. The CDR3 is made up of 15 amino acids. With 1 base clipped from V and 6 bases from J, the junction kept 9 bases outside the gene matches. Germline V gene data show CDR1 as SGHRS and CDR2 as YFSETQ.

The rearrangement links TRBV11-2 to TRBJ1-2; TRBD1 might be the D (6 bases). The V gene's germline CDR1 is SGHAT and CDR2 FQNNGV. This CDR3 contains 13 residues. V was clipped by 5 bases and J by 3 bases, with 10 bases between them. This CDR3 is CASSPRTDYGYTF. The CDR3 region has the DNA TGTGCCAGCAGCCCCCGGACAGACTATGGCTACACCTTC. Using reference TRBV11-2 and TRBJ1-2 for the parts outside the CDR3, the full variable domain is EAGVAQSPRYKIIEKRQSVAFWCNPISGHATLYWYQQILGQGPKLLIQFQNNGVVDDSQLPKDRFSAERLKGVDSTLKIQPAKLEDSAVYLCASSPRTDYGYTFGSGTRLTVV.

The V and J genes are TRBV7-9 and TRBJ2-3, with no clear D. There are 12 residues in the CDR3. The germline V gene has CDR1 SEHNR and CDR2 FQNEAQ (reference sequence). V was cut by 0 bases and J by 4 bases, with 2 bases left in between. CDR3 nucleotides: TGTGCCAGCAGCTTAGCCGCAGATACGCAGTATTTT. The encoded protein is CASSLAADTQYF.

V and J are TRBV2 and TRBJ1-3; TRBD1 is a possible D gene (6 bases). Trimming removed 8 bases at V and 0 bases at J, with 11 bases between. Germline loops: CDR1 SNHLY, CDR2 FYNNEI. The CDR3 covers 14 residues. In DNA form, the CDR3 reads TGTGCCAGCCGGACAGAGAGCTCTGGAAACACCATATATTTT. Residues: CASRTESSGNTIYF.

The rearrangement uses TRBV28 and TRBJ1-2; the match to TRBD1 covers 7 bases. J gave up 6 bases and V 5 bases, and 12 bases lay outside the gene matches. Germline V lookup: CDR1 MDHEN, CDR2 SYDVKM. The CDR3 extends over 15 amino acids. The CDR3 reads CASSENRGTANGYTF. DNA for the CDR3: TGTGCCAGCAGTGAGAACCGGGGGACAGCAAATGGCTACACCTTC.

The rearrangement links TRBV11-2 to TRBJ1-1; a weak D match, TRBD1 (5 bases). CDR1 is SGHAT, CDR2 FQNNGV, per germline. This CDR3 comprises 15 residues. V gave up 4 bases and J gave up 3 bases, with 15 bases separating them. CDR3 coding DNA: TGTGCCAGCAGCTGGGGGACTTTTGGGCACACTGAAGCTTTCTTT. Its protein product is CASSWGTFGHTEAFF.

The chain links TRBV7-3 to TRBJ2-3; D is ambiguous. Trimming removed 2 bases from V and 1 base from J, with 10 bases in between. The CDR3 runs to 15 residues. Looked up from germline, CDR1 is SGHTA and CDR2 is FQGTGA. CDR3: CASSLLGRRTDTQYF. For the CDR3, the DNA is TGTGCCAGCAGCTTATTGGGCCGGCGCACAGATACGCAGTATTTT.

The chain combines TRBV7-9 with TRBJ1-1; D unresolved. CDR1 is SEHNR, CDR2 FQNEAQ, per germline (reference sequence). This CDR3 has 11 residues. V was trimmed by 1 base and J by 7 bases, leaving 4 bases between them. The chain's CDR3 is CASSLGLEAFF. The CDR3 region has the DNA TGTGCCAGCAGCTTAGGTCTTGAAGCTTTCTTT.

This clone was seen a few times. The chain recombines TRBV6-2 or TRBV6-3 with TRBJ2-5, with 7 bases matching TRBD2. This CDR3 has 14 amino acids. Trimming cost V 4 bases and J 5 bases; bases outside gene matches: 7. The V gene's germline CDR1 is MNHEY and CDR2 SVGEGT. CDR3 DNA sequence: TGTGCCAGCAGTTCAATGGGGGGAGGGGAGACCCAGTACTTC. This gives the protein CASSSMGGGETQYF.

The chain has TRBV30 and TRBJ1-2; D is possibly TRBD1 (5 bases). The CDR3 spans 14 residues. The V gene lost 4 bases and the J gene lost 8 bases, with 20 bases spanning the gap. CDR1 is GTSNPN, CDR2 SVGIG, per germline (reference sequence). Here the CDR3 reads CAWKGGASACGYTF. CDR3 nucleotides: TGTGCCTGGAAGGGAGGGGCCAGTGCATGCGGCTACACCTTC.

The J gene is TRBJ1-6, the V gene TRBV10-1; D perhaps matches TRBD1 (6 bases). This CDR3 region has 16 residues. Trimming took off 5 bases at V and 11 bases at J, with 22 bases between the two ends. The germline CDR1 and CDR2 sequences are WNHNN and SYGVQD (reference sequence). The CDR3 loop reads CASSFVGGGSKAPLHF. In nucleotides, the CDR3 is TGCGCCAGCAGTTTCGTCGGGGGGGGCTCAAAGGCACCCCTCCACTTT.

V is TRBV6-1 and J is TRBJ2-7; D not certain. Germline-derived CDR1 and CDR2 are MNHNS and SASEGT. V was pared by 2 bases and J by 3 bases, with 11 bases between. The CDR3 sequence is 14 residues long. CDR3 loop: CASSEFYSLYEQYF. DNA of the CDR3: TGTGCCAGCAGTGAATTCTACAGTCTCTACGAGCAGTACTTC.

There are a few counts of this clone. This chain joins TRBV7-9 and TRBJ2-5, with 7 bases that match TRBD2. The CDR3 spans 16 residues. CDR1 is SEHNR and CDR2 is FQNEAQ in the germline V gene (reference sequence). After removal of 5 bases from V and 1 base from J, the junction contained 10 bases not matched to a gene. CDR3 protein: CASSPRGTPAQETQYF. DNA of the CDR3: TGTGCCAGCAGCCCGCGGGGGACGCCTGCCCAAGAGACCCAGTACTTC.

The rearrangement uses TRBV27 and TRBJ2-1; D unresolved. Germline-derived CDR1 and CDR2 are MNHEY and SMNVEV (reference sequence). V was shortened by 2 bases and J by 0 bases, with 14 bases between the two germline ends. The CDR3 length is 17 residues. The CDR3 bases are TGTGCCAGCAGTTTAGGTGGGCCTGGTACCTCCTACAATGAGCAGTTCTTC. It is translated as CASSLGGPGTSYNEQFF.

The V call is TRBV9, the J call TRBJ1-3; D is unclear. V was shortened by 0 bases and J by 4 bases, with 17 bases between the two germline ends. The CDR3 runs to 17 residues. CDR1 is SGDLS and CDR2 is YYNGEE in the germline V gene. Here the CDR3 DNA reads TGTGCCAGCAGCGTAGCTACGAGGTTCGCGAGGGGAAACACCATATATTTT. As protein: CASSVATRFARGNTIYF.

The chain uses TRBV2 and TRBJ2-7, with TRBD1 matching over 7 bases. Losses at the gene ends were 10 bases for V and 2 bases for J; bases not matched to a gene: 11. The germline gives CDR1 SNHLY, CDR2 FYNNEI. This CDR3 has 14 amino acids. CDR3 bases: TGTGCCACTCAAAAGGGGGCTTTACCCTACGAGCAGTACTTC. This codes for CATQKGALPYEQYF.

The sample holds a few counts of this clone. The chain combines TRBV9 with TRBJ2-1; 7 positions match TRBD2. Germline trimming cut 3 bases from V and 2 bases from J; bases unmatched to any gene: 8. Per germline, CDR1 SGDLS and CDR2 YYNGEE. This CDR3 contains 16 residues. DNA of the CDR3: TGTGCCAGCAGCGCCCGGGGGGACTTAGCCTACAATGAGCAGTTCTTC. As protein: CASSARGDLAYNEQFF.

This clone was seen a few times. This chain links TRBV6-5 with TRBJ1-4; 8 bases map to TRBD1. V gave up 2 bases and J gave up 7 bases; unmatched junction bases: 9. There are 16 residues in the CDR3. Germline V gene sequence: CDR1 MNHEY, CDR2 SVGAGI. The CDR3 DNA follows: TGTGCCAGCAGTTACAGACTAACAGGGGGGAGTGAAAAACTGTTTTTT. Encoded protein: CASSYRLTGGSEKLFF.

The CDR3 loop reads CASSPQGRNTGELFF. CDR3 bases: TGTGCCAGCAGTCCCCAGGGAAGGAACACCGGGGAGCTGTTTTTT. The rearrangement uses TRBV27 and TRBJ2-2, with D tentatively TRBD1 (5 bases). There are 15 residues in the CDR3. V gave up 5 bases and J gave up 1 base, with 11 bases separating them. Germline CDR1 and CDR2: MNHEY and SMNVEV (reference sequence).

The V call is TRBV18, the J call TRBJ2-2; 9 nucleotides match TRBD1. This CDR3 spans 16 amino acids. With V trimmed by 3 bases and J by 7 bases, 9 bases remained unmatched. Germline V gives CDR1 KGHSH, CDR2 LQKENI. Written as DNA, the CDR3 is TGTGCCAGCTCACCTCAACAGGGGGCAAGGATCGGGGAGCTGTTTTTT. This sequence encodes CASSPQQGARIGELFF.

This rearrangement joins TRBV30 to TRBJ1-1; D possibly corresponds to TRBD1 (6 bases). The CDR3 runs 11 residues. Germline CDR1 GTSNPN, CDR2 SVGIG (reference sequence). Trimming stripped 3 bases from V and 4 bases from J, with 6 bases between. The CDR3 loop reads CAWRTGTEAFF. CDR3 sequence (DNA): TGTGCCTGGAGGACAGGCACTGAAGCTTTCTTT.

This clone was seen only a few times. The chain has TRBV4-1 and TRBJ1-3, with D possibly matching TRBD1 (6 bases). Trimming took 3 bases from V and 4 from J, leaving 13 bases between them. This CDR3 comprises 15 residues. Germline V gene sequence: CDR1 MGHRA, CDR2 YSYEKL. This CDR3 is CASSQGGASGNTIYF. CDR3 sequence (DNA): TGCGCCAGCAGCCAGGGGGGGGCCTCCGGAAACACCATATATTTT.

This clone was picked up a small number of times. The chain couples TRBV10-3 to TRBJ2-3; a possible D gene is TRBD2 (6 bases). Germline values: CDR1 ENHRY, CDR2 SYGVKD. Trimming removed 4 bases at V and 2 bases at J, with 7 bases between. The CDR3 is 13 amino acids. CDR3 sequence (DNA): TGTGCCATCAGTGGCGGGGCCACAGATACGCAGTATTTT. Translating it yields CAISGGATDTQYF.

The chain recombines TRBV29-1 with TRBJ2-5, with TRBD2 as a possible D gene (6 bases). This CDR3 is 13 amino acids long. Germline CDR1 SQVTM, CDR2 ANQGSEA. V lost 2 bases and J lost 2, with 9 bases in between. The CDR3 DNA follows: TGCAGCGTTGAAAGCGGGTATCAAGAGACCCAGTACTTC. This encodes CSVESGYQETQYF.